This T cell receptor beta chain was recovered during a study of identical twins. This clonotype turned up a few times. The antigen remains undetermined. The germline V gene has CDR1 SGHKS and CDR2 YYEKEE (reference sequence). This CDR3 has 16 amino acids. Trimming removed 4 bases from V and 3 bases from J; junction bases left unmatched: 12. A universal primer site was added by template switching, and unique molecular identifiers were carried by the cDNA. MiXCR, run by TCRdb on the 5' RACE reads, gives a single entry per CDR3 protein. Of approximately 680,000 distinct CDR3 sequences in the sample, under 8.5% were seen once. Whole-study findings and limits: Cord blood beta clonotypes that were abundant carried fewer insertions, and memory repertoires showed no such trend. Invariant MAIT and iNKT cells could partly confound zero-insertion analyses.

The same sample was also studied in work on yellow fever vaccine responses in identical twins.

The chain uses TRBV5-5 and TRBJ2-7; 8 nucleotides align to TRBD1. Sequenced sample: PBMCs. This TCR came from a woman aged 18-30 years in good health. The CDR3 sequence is CASSGQPTGEGYEQYF. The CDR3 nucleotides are TGTGCCAGCAGCGGACAGCCGACAGGGGAAGGCTACGAGCAGTACTTC.